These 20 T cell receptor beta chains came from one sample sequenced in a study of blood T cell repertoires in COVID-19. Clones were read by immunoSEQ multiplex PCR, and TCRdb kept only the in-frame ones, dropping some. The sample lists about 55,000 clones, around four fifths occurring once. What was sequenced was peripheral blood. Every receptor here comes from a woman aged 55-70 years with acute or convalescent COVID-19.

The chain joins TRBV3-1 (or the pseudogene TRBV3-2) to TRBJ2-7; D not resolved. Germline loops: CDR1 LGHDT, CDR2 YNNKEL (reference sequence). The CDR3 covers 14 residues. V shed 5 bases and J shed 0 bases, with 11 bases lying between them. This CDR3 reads CASSYVQNSYEQYF. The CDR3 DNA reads TGTGCCAGCAGCTATGTTCAGAACTCCTACGAGCAGTACTTC.

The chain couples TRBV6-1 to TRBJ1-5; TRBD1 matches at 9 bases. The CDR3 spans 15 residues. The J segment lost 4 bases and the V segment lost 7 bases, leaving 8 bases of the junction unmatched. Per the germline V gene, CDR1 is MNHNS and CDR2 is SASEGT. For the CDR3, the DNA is TGTGCCAGCATCCTGGGACAGGGCTTAAATCAGCCCCAGCATTTT. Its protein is CASILGQGLNQPQHF.

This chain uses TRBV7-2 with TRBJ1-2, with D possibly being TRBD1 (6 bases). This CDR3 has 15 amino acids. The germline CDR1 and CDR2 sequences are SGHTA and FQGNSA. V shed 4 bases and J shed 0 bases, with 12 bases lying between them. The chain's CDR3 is CASSSGGSSNYGYTF. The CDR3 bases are TGTGCCAGCAGCTCGGGGGGCAGCTCTAACTATGGCTACACCTTC. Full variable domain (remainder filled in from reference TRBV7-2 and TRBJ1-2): GAGVSQSPSNKVTEKGKDVELRCDPISGHTALYWYRQSLGQGLEFLIYFQGNSAPDKSGLPSDRFSAERTGGSVSTLTIQRTQQEDSAVYLCASSSGGSSNYGYTFGSGTRLTVV.

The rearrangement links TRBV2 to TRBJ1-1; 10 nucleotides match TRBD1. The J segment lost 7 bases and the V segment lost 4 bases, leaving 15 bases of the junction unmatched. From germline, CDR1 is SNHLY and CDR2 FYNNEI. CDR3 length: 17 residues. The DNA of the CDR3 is TGTGCCAGCAGTGGCCCGGGGACAGGGGTGACTGCGGATGAAGCTTTCTTT. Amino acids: CASSGPGTGVTADEAFF.

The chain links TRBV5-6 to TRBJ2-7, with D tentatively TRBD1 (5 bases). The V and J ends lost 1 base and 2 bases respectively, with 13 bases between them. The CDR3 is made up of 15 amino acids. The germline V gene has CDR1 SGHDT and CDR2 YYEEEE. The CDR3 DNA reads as TGTGCCAGCAGCTTGATGGGCAGGGCTCCCTACGAGCAGTACTTC. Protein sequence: CASSLMGRAPYEQYF.

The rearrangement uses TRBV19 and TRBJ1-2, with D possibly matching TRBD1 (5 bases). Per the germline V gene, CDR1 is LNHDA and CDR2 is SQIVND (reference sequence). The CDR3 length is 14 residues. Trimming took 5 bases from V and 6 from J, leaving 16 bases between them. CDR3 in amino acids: CASSPTGSWDGYTF. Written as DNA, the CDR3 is TGTGCCAGTAGTCCAACAGGTTCGTGGGATGGCTACACCTTC. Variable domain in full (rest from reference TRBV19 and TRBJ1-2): DGGITQSPKYLFRKEGQNVTLSCEQNLNHDAMYWYRQDPGQGLRLIYYSQIVNDFQKGDIAEGYSVSREKKESFPLTVTSAQKNPTAFYLCASSPTGSWDGYTFGSGTRLTVV.

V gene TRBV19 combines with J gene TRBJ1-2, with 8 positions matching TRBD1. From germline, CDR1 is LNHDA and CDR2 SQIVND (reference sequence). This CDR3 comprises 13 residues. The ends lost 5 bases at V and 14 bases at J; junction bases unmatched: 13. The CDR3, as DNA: TGTGCCAGTAGTCCTGAATTCTTCAGGGACAGGACCTTC. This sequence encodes CASSPEFFRDRTF.

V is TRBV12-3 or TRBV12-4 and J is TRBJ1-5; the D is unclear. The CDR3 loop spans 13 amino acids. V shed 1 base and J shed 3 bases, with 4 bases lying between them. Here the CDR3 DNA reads TGTGCCAGCAGTTTAGATCTCAATCAGCCCCAGCATTTT. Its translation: CASSLDLNQPQHF.

The CDR3: CASSLESLTEAFF. Here the CDR3 DNA reads TGCGCCAGCAGCTTGGAAAGCCTCACTGAAGCTTTCTTT. This chain joins TRBV5-1 and TRBJ1-1; D uncertain. CDR3 length: 13 amino acids. The germline gives CDR1 SGHRS, CDR2 YFSETQ. Trimming took off 0 bases at V and 4 bases at J, with 7 bases between the two ends.

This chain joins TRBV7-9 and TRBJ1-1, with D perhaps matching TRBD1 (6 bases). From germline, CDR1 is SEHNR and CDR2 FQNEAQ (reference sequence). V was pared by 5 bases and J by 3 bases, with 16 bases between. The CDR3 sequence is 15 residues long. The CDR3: CASSRNRVYDTEAFF. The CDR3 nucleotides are TGTGCCAGCAGCCGAAACAGGGTATACGACACTGAAGCTTTCTTT.

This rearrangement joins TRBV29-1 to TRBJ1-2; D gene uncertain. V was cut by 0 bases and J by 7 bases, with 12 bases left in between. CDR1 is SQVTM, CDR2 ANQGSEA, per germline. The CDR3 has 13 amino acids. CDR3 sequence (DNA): TGCAGCGTTGAAGAAGGCGGGTTCGGTGGCTACACCTTC. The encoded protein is CSVEEGGFGGYTF. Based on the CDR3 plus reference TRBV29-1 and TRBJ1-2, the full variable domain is SAVISQKPSRDICQRGTSLTIQCQVDSQVTMMFWYRQQPGQSLTLIATANQGSEATYESGFVIDKFPISRPNLTFSTLTVSNMSPEDSSIYLCSVEEGGFGGYTFGSGTRLTVV.

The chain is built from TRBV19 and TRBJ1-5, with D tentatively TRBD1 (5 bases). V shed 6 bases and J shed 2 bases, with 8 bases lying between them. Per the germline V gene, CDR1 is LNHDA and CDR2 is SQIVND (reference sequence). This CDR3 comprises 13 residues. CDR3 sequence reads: CASRRGRNQPQHF. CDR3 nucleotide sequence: TGTGCCAGTAGGCGGGGACGCAATCAGCCCCAGCATTTT.

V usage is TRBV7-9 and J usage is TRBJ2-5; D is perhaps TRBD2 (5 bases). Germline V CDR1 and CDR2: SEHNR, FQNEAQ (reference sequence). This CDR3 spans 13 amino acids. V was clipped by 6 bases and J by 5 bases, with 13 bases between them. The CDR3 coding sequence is TGTGCCAGCAGTTGGACTTCCCTCGAGACCCAGTACTTC. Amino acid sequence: CASSWTSLETQYF.

CDR3 in amino acids: CASSLSAKSNEQFF. DNA of the CDR3: TGTGCCAGCAGCTTATCAGCGAAATCCAATGAGCAGTTCTTC. This sequence joins TRBV7-7 and TRBJ2-1; no reliable D call. The CDR3 consists of 14 residues. Germline V lookup: CDR1 SSHAT, CDR2 FNYEAQ (reference sequence). Trimming removed 2 bases from V and 6 bases from J, with 11 bases in between.

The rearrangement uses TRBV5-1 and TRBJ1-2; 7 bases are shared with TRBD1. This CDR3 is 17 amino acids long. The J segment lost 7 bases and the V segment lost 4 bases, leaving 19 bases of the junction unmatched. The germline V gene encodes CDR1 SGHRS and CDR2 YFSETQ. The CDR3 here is CASSTGQAPYPPGGYTF. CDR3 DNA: TGCGCCAGCAGCACAGGACAGGCCCCTTACCCCCCGGGTGGCTACACCTTC.

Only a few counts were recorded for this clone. CDR3 sequence reads: CAWGTGSGEKLFF. CDR3 DNA: TGTGCCTGGGGAACAGGGTCGGGTGAAAAACTGTTTTTT. The rearrangement joins TRBV30 to TRBJ1-4, with D possibly matching TRBD1 (6 bases). The length of the CDR3 is 13 residues. The V and J ends lost 5 bases and 7 bases respectively, with 14 bases between them. The V gene's germline CDR1 is GTSNPN and CDR2 SVGIG (reference sequence).

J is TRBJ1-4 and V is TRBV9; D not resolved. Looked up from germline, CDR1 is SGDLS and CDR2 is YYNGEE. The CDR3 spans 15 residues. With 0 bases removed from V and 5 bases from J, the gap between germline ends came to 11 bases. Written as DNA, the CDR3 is TGTGCCAGCAGCGTAGGGTCCCAGGCAAATGAAAAACTGTTTTTT. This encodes CASSVGSQANEKLFF.

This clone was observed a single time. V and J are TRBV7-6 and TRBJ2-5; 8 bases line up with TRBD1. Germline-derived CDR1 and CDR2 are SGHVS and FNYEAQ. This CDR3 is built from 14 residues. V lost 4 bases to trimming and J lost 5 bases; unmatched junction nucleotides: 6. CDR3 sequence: CASSSQGGIETQYF. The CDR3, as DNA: TGTGCCAGCAGCTCACAGGGGGGAATTGAGACCCAGTACTTC.

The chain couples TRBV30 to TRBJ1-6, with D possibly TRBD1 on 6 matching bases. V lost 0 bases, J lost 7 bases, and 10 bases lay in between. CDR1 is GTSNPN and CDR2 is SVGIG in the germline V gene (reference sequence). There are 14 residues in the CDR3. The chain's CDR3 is CAWSVGGENSPLHF. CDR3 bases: TGTGCCTGGAGTGTAGGGGGGGAGAATTCACCCCTCCACTTT.

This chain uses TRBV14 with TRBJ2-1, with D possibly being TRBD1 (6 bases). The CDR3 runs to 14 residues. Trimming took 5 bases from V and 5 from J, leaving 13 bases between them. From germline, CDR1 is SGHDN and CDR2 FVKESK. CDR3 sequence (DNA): TGTGCCAGCAGCTCCCGGACAGCCAACAATGAGCAGTTCTTC. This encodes CASSSRTANNEQFF.